The 14 T cell receptor beta chains listed next were all sequenced from one sample in a study of blood T cell repertoires in COVID-19. Sequencing used immunoSEQ multiplex PCR; TCRdb keeps in-frame clones, though not all of them. The sample gives around 380,000 clones, around 87% of which show up once; 1% to 1.5% is in the top ten. Sequencing used PBMCs or T cells enriched from blood (not recorded which). These receptor sequences come from a man aged 25 to 40 who had recovered from COVID-19.

This clone was seen only once. The junction departs from the called germline gene at one end, perhaps through a read error. The J gene is TRBJ2-7, the V gene TRBV6-5; 9 nucleotides agree with TRBD2. The CDR3 has 11 amino acids. The germline V gene encodes CDR1 MNHEY and CDR2 SVGAGI. CDR3 sequence (DNA): TGTGCCAGCAGTTCCGGGACTAGCACCAGTTTC. It codes for CASSSGTSTSF.

The rearrangement uses TRBV6-1 and TRBJ1-6; 9 nucleotides match TRBD1. The CDR3 is 18 amino acids. Looked up from germline, CDR1 is MNHNS and CDR2 is SASEGT. J was trimmed by 7 bases and V by 4 bases; bases with no gene match: 14. CDR3 loop: CASSANVWAQGANSPLHF. DNA of the CDR3: TGTGCCAGCAGTGCCAATGTGTGGGCACAGGGGGCGAATTCACCCCTCCACTTT.

This clone was recorded only once. The chain links TRBV19 to TRBJ1-5; no clear D gene. V lost 3 bases and J 1 base, leaving 22 bases between the germline ends. Germline CDR1 and CDR2: LNHDA and SQIVND (reference sequence). This CDR3 is 19 amino acids long. CDR3: CASSISSGGYLWSNQPQHF. The CDR3 bases are TGTGCCAGTAGTATTAGTTCAGGAGGGTACCTATGGAGCAATCAGCCCCAGCATTTT.

V and J are TRBV7-9 and TRBJ2-7; D may be TRBD1 (5 bases). Germline lookup yields CDR1 SEHNR and CDR2 FQNEAQ (reference sequence). Deletions cut 2 bases from V and 6 bases from J, with 8 bases between. The CDR3 extends over 12 amino acids. The CDR3 sequence: CASSLTTGEQYF. The CDR3 DNA sequence: TGTGCCAGCAGCTTAACTACAGGCGAGCAGTACTTC.

The V and J genes are TRBV18 and TRBJ2-3; 11 bases are a match to TRBD2. The germline gives CDR1 KGHSH, CDR2 LQKENI. The CDR3 is 16 amino acids. Trimming removed 0 bases from V and 5 bases from J; junction bases left unmatched: 4. Here the CDR3 DNA reads TGTGCCAGCTCACCACCTAGCGGGGGGGCCCTAGATACGCAGTATTTT. Its protein product is CASSPPSGGALDTQYF.

This sequence joins TRBV19 and TRBJ2-3; no reliable D call. The CDR3 sequence is 17 residues long. Looked up from germline, CDR1 is LNHDA and CDR2 is SQIVND (reference sequence). The V gene lost 0 bases and the J gene lost 2 bases, with 15 bases spanning the gap. DNA of the CDR3: TGTGCCAGTAGTATAGATTTTACGGCGGCGATCACAGATACGCAGTATTTT. The encoded protein is CASSIDFTAAITDTQYF.

This clone was observed a few times. V and J are TRBV6-5 and TRBJ2-5; D possibly corresponds to TRBD1 (5 bases). V lost 6 bases and J 2 bases, leaving 16 bases between the germline ends. The germline gives CDR1 MNHEY, CDR2 SVGAGI. CDR3 size: 15 residues. The CDR3 reads CASRLRVSRQETQYF. In DNA form, the CDR3 reads TGTGCCAGCAGACTCAGGGTTTCCCGGCAAGAGACCCAGTACTTC.

The chain is built from TRBV2 and TRBJ1-2; 7 nucleotides line up with TRBD1. Trimming cost V 6 bases and J 8 bases; bases outside gene matches: 6. This CDR3 spans 12 amino acids. The germline V gene has CDR1 SNHLY and CDR2 FYNNEI. The CDR3 coding sequence is TGTGCCAGCAGCGACAGGGTTGAGGGCTACACCTTC. This gives the protein CASSDRVEGYTF.

The chain has TRBV3-1 (or the pseudogene TRBV3-2) and TRBJ2-1, with 8 bases lining up with TRBD2. The CDR3 loop spans 15 amino acids. V lost 5 bases to trimming and J lost 4 bases; unmatched junction nucleotides: 7. Germline V gives CDR1 LGHDT, CDR2 YNNKEL (reference sequence). The CDR3 loop is CASSKLAGRYNEQFF. The CDR3 bases are TGTGCCAGCAGCAAATTAGCGGGGCGATACAATGAGCAGTTCTTC.

The J gene is TRBJ1-2, the V gene TRBV10-3; 8 bases match TRBD1. Trimming removed 10 bases from V and 3 bases from J; junction bases left unmatched: 16. Germline CDR1 reads ENHRY; CDR2 reads SYGVKD. This CDR3 has 16 residues. Here the CDR3 reads CATSRDRGMVDYGYTF. The CDR3 DNA reads as TGTGCCACTTCTAGAGACAGGGGTATGGTGGACTATGGCTACACCTTC.

V is TRBV7-9 and J is TRBJ1-4, with no clear D. This CDR3 contains 14 residues. Germline V gives CDR1 SEHNR, CDR2 FQNEAQ (reference sequence). V was trimmed by 3 bases and J by 8 bases, leaving 13 bases between them. The CDR3 loop is CASSLISGGEKLFF. The CDR3 nucleotides are TGTGCCAGCAGCTTGATATCTGGAGGGGAAAAACTGTTTTTT.

The V and J genes are TRBV18 and TRBJ2-7, with D unclear. Trimming left V 0 bases short and J 0 bases short, with 12 bases between. In germline, CDR1 is KGHSH, CDR2 LQKENI. The CDR3 contains 16 residues. The CDR3 nucleotides read TGTGCCAGCTCACCACCGGGCTCAGGATTCTCCTACGAGCAGTACTTC. Encoded protein: CASSPPGSGFSYEQYF.

The chain recombines TRBV9 with TRBJ2-3; 12 bases line up with TRBD2. CDR1 is SGDLS and CDR2 is YYNGEE in the germline V gene. The CDR3 sequence is 17 residues long. Trimming took 3 bases from V and 1 from J; bases not matched to a gene: 6. DNA of the CDR3: TGTGCCAGCAGCGGACGGGCTAGCGGGGGGGGCACAGATACGCAGTATTTT. Translating it yields CASSGRASGGGTDTQYF.

Only one count was recorded for this clone. The V and J genes are TRBV4-3 and TRBJ1-2; D is ambiguous. This CDR3 contains 15 residues. Trimming cost V 1 base and J 2 bases, with 11 bases left between them. CDR1 is LGHNA and CDR2 is YSLEER in the germline V gene. CDR3 in amino acids: CASSQGGSGNYGYTF. CDR3 bases: TGCGCCAGCAGCCAAGGGGGTAGCGGGAACTATGGCTACACCTTC.